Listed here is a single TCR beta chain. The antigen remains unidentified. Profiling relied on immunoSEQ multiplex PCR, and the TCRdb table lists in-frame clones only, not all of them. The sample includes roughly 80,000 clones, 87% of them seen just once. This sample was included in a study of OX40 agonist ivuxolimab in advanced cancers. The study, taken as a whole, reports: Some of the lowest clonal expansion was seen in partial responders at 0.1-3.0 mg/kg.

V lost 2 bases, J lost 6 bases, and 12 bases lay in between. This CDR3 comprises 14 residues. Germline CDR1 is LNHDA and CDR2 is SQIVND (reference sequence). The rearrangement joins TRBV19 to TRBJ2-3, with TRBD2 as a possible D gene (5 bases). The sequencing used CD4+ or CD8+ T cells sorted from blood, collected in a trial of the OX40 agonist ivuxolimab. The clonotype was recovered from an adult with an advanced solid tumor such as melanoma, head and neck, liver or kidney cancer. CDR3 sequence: CASSIWGVRDTQYF. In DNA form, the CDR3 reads TGTGCCAGTAGTATATGGGGAGTGAGGGATACGCAGTATTTT. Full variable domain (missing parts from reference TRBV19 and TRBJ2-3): DGGITQSPKYLFRKEGQNVTLSCEQNLNHDAMYWYRQDPGQGLRLIYYSQIVNDFQKGDIAEGYSVSREKKESFPLTVTSAQKNPTAFYLCASSIWGVRDTQYFGPGTRLTVL.